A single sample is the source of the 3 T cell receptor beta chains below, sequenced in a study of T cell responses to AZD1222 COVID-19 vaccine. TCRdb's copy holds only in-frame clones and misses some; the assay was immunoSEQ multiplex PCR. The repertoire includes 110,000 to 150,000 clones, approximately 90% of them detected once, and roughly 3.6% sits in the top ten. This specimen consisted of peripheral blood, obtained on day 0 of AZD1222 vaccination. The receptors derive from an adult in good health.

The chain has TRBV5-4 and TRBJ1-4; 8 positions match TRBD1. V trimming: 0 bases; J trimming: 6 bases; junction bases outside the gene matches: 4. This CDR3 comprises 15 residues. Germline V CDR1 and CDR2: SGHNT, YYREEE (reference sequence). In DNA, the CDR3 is TGTGCCAGCAGCTTGGGGGGACAGGTTCATGAAAAACTGTTTTTT. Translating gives CASSLGGQVHEKLFF.

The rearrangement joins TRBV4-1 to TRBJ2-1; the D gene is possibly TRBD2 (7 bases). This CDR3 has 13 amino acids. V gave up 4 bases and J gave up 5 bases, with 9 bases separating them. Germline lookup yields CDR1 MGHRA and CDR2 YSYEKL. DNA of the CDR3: TGCGCCAGCAGCCCGGGGGGCCACAATGAGCAGTTCTTC. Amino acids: CASSPGGHNEQFF.

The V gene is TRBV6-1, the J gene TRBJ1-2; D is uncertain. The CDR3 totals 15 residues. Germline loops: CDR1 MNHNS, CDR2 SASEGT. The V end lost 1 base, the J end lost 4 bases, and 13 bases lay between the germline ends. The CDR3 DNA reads TGTGCCAGCAGTGAAGACCGGGGATCGGGCTATGGCTACACCTTC. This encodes CASSEDRGSGYGYTF.